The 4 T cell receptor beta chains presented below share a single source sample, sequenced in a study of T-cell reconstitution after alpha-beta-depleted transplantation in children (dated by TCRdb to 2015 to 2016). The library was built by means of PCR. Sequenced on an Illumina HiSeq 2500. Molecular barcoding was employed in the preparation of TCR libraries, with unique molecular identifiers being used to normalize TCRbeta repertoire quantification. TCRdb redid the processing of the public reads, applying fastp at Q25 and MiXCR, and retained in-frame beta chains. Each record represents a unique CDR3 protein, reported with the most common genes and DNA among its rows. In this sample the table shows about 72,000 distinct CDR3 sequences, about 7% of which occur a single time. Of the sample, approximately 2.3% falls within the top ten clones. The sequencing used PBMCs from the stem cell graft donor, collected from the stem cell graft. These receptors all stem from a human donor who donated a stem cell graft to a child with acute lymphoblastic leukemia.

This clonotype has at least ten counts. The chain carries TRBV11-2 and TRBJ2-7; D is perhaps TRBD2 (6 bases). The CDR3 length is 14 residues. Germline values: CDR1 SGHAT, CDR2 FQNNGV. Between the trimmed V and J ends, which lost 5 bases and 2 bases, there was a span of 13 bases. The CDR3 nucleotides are TGTGCCAGCAGCCTATCGGGGGTTACCTACGAGCAGTACTTC. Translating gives CASSLSGVTYEQYF.

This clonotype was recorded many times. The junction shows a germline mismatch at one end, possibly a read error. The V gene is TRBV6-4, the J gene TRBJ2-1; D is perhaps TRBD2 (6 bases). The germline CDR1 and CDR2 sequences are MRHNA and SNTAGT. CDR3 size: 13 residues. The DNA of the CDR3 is TGTGCCAGCAGTAGGGACTCCAACAATGAGCAGTTCTTC. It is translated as CASSRDSNNEQFF.

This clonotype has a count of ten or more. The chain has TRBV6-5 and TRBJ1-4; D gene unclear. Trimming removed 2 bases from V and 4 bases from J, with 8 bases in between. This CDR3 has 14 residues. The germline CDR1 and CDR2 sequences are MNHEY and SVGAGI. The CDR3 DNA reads TGTGCCAGCAGTTACCGGCAGCTTAATGAAAAACTGTTTTTT. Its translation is CASSYRQLNEKLFF.

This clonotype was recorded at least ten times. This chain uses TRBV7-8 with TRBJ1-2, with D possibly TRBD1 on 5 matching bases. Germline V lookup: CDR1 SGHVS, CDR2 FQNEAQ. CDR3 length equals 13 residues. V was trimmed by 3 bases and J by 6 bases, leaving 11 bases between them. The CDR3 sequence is CASSLGPGDGYTF. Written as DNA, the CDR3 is TGTGCCAGCAGCTTGGGGCCTGGAGATGGCTACACCTTC.